The clone carrying this TCR beta chain was recorded at least ten times. Its antigen is not known. This record comes from a study of CD8 T cells in ankylosing spondylitis. TCRdb recomputed calls from the 5' RACE reads with MiXCR, one row per CDR3 protein. Altogether 210,000 or so distinct CDR3 sequences are present, 20% to 30% being singletons, with the ten largest covering approximately 6.6%. Germline assignment: CDR1 DFQATT and CDR2 SNEGSKA (reference sequence). Trimming removed 5 bases from V and 3 bases from J; junction bases left unmatched: 7. This CDR3 has 15 amino acids. The study's findings and limits: The study looked at matched synovial fluid samples from ankylosing spondylitis patients. Disease-linked clones were reported to be significantly enriched there. Clones linked to disease, bearing a CD8+ phenotype, were relatively rare in peripheral blood. Reports of some motif variants in reactive arthritis synovial fluid and blood predate this one. Characteristic of ankylosing spondylitis blood, it appeared, was a TCR beta motif comprising eight highly homologous variants.

Sequenced input: blood, either unsorted or a sorted T cell fraction (not recorded which). The clonotype originates from a male donor with ankylosing spondylitis or in good health (not recorded which). The gene calls are TRBV20-1 and TRBJ2-1, with 10 bases lining up with TRBD1. Written as DNA, the CDR3 is TGCAGTGCTGGTTCCGGGACAGGGGTCTACAATGAGCAGTTCTTC. This gives the protein CSAGSGTGVYNEQFF.